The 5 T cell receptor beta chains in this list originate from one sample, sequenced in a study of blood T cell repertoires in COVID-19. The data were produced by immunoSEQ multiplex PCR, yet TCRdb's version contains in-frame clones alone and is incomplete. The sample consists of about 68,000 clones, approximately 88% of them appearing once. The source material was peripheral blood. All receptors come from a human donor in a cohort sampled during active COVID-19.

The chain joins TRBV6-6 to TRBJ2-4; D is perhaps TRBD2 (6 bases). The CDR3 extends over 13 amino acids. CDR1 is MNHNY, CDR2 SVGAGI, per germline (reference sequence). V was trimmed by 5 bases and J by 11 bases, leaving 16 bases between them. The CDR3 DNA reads TGTGCCAGCAGTCTTCTTGCTCCGGGAGTTCAGTACTTC. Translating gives CASSLLAPGVQYF.

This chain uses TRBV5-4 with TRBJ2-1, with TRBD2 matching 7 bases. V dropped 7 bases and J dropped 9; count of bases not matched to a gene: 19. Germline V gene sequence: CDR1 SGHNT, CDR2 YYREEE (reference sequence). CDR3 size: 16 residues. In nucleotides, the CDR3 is TGTGCCAGCTCCAACCCGGGGCTAGCGGAGGCGGTTGAGCAGTTCTTC. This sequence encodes CASSNPGLAEAVEQFF.

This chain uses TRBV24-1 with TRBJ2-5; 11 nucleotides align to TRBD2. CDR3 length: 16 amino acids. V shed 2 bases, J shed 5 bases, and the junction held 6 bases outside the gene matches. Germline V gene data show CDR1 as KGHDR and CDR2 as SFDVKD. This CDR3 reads CATSDYSGRAGETQYF. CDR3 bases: TGTGCCACCAGTGATTATAGCGGGAGGGCCGGGGAGACCCAGTACTTC.

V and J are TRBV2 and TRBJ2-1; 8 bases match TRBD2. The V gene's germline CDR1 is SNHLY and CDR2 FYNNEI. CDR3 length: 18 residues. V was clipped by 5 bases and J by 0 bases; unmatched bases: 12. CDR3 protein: CASSLPGTRESSYNEQFF. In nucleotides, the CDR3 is TGTGCCAGCAGTCTTCCCGGGACTAGGGAGAGCTCCTACAATGAGCAGTTCTTC. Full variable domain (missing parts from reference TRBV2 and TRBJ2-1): EPEVTQTPSHQVTQMGQEVILRCVPISNHLYFYWYRQILGQKVEFLVSFYNNEISEKSEIFDDQFSVERPDGSNFTLKIRSTKLEDSAMYFCASSLPGTRESSYNEQFFGPGTRLTVL.

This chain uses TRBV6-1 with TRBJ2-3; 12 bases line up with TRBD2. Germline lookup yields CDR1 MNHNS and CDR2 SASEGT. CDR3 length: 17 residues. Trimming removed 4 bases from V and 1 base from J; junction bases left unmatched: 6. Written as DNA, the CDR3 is TGTGCCAGCAGTGGACTAGCGGGAGTTTTGGGCACAGATACGCAGTATTTT. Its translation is CASSGLAGVLGTDTQYF.